This TCR beta chain was profiled in a study of CD8+CD57+ T cells in acquired aplastic anemia. Genomic DNA, serving as template, underwent TCR beta VDJ and CDR3 profiling. A single record per CDR3 protein comes from TCRdb applying MiXCR to the reads. The data contain around 160,000 distinct CDR3 sequences, 47% of them singletons. Comment on this clonotype: The junction departs from the called germline gene at one end, perhaps through a read error.

Patients selected for sequencing had displayed CD8+CD57+ cell expansion by flow cytometry. CDR1 and CDR2 from the germline V gene are SQVTM and ANQGSEA. This CDR3 spans 14 amino acids. This sequence joins TRBV29-1 and TRBJ2-1; D remains unclear. This TCR was recovered from a human donor with aplastic anemia. The sample consisted of sorted CD4+, CD8+, or CD8+CD57+ T cells (not recorded which) from PBMCs. The DNA of the CDR3 is TGCAGCGTTGAAGACTTTCCGGGCTACAATGAGCAGTCCTTC. It codes for CSVEDFPGYNEQSF.